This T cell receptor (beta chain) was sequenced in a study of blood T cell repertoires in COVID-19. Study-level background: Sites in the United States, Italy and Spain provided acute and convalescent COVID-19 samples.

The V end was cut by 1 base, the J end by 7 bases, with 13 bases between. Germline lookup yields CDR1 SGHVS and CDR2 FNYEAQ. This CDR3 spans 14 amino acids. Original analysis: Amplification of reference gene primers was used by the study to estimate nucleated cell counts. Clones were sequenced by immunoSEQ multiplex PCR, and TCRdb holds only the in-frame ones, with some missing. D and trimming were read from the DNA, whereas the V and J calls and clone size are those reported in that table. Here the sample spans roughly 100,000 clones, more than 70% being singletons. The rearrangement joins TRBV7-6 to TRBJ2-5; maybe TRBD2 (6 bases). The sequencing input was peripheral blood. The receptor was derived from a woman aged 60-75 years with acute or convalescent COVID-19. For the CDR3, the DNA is TGTGCCAGCAGCTTAGAAACCGTCGGGGGGACCCAGTACTTC. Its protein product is CASSLETVGGTQYF.